This T cell receptor (beta chain) originates from a study of PD-1 blockade in classical Hodgkin lymphoma. Study conclusions and caveats: Complete responders had baseline diversity similar to newly diagnosed patients.

A remark on this clone: Its antigen is not known.

The V end lost 5 bases, the J end lost 2 bases, and 9 bases lay between the germline ends. Germline V gene data show CDR1 as MNHEY and CDR2 as SVGAGI. This CDR3 has 13 residues. Every patient was affected by relapse after autologous stem cell transplantation, while exposure to brentuximab vedotin was not uniform. Progressive disease, partial response or complete response was each patient's best response. Sequencing used immunoSEQ multiplex PCR; TCRdb keeps in-frame clones, though not all of them. There are fewer than 100,000 clones in the sample; around 90% occur only once, and 2.8% lies in the top ten.

The source of this sequence is a human donor with classical Hodgkin lymphoma. The chain carries TRBV6-5 and TRBJ1-2; the D is unclear. The source was peripheral blood mononuclear cells (PBMCs), collected at baseline. The CDR3 is CASSPSPNYGYTF. CDR3 DNA: TGTGCCAGCAGTCCATCACCCAACTATGGCTACACCTTC.